This T cell receptor (beta chain) appears in the sequencing data of a study of OX40 agonist ivuxolimab in advanced cancers. Whole-study context: The diagnoses of dose-escalation patients were hepatocellular carcinoma, melanoma, renal cell or head and neck cancer. Cohort: around 86% men, mean age approximately 66, aged about 23 to 79. The study, taken as a whole, reports: At 0.1 to 3.0 mg/kg, clonal expansion of CD4+ and CD8+ blood T cells had occurred by week 6. Researchers did not establish what antigens the expanded peripheral T cells target.

This CDR3 contains 12 residues. Germline V CDR1 and CDR2: SQVTM, ANQGSEA. To note about this clone: Its target is not known. One end of the junction fails to match germline, which may point to a read error.

This table comes from immunoSEQ multiplex PCR, and its TCRdb copy is limited to in-frame clones, with some not included. There are 70,000 to 95,000 clones in the sample; 85% to 90% occur only once, and about 0.76% lies in the top ten. This specimen was CD4+ or CD8+ T cells sorted from blood, taken in a trial of the OX40 agonist ivuxolimab. The TCR originated in an adult with an advanced solid tumor such as melanoma, head and neck, liver or kidney cancer. The chain links TRBV29-1 to TRBJ2-7, with 7 bases matching TRBD2. CDR3 loop: CSVQEGGVVEYF. CDR3 DNA sequence: TGCAGCGTTCAAGAGGGAGGGGTAGTAGAGTACTTC.